These T cell receptor beta chains were read from a single sample in a study of cytomegalovirus exposure and HLA in healthy donors. Measured with immunoSEQ multiplex PCR; TCRdb has only the in-frame clones, and not every one. The table shows about 100,000 clones, with 60% to 80% occurring only once. Material: PBMCs. These receptors were taken from a man aged 50 to 60 in good health and CMV-seropositive. Each CDR3 is given without its conserved first and last residue. Each record gives: V gene, J gene, CDR3 protein.

v_call: TRBV19; j_call: TRBJ1-2; cdr3_aa: ASSSQGFYGYT
v_call: TRBV19; j_call: TRBJ2-3; cdr3_aa: ASSPLAGGSTDTQY
v_call: TRBV29-1; j_call: TRBJ2-7; cdr3_aa: SVVGLAVEQY
v_call: TRBV29-1; j_call: TRBJ2-7; cdr3_aa: SVEGGRGTYEQY
v_call: TRBV7-2; j_call: TRBJ1-1; cdr3_aa: ASSQIPMNTEAF
v_call: TRBV7-2; j_call: TRBJ2-1; cdr3_aa: ASSLSPATGEF
v_call: TRBV9; j_call: TRBJ2-5; cdr3_aa: ASSVDSSGSKTQY
v_call: TRBV7-6; j_call: TRBJ2-1; cdr3_aa: ASSLGGTSSYNEQF
v_call: TRBV7-2; j_call: TRBJ1-5; cdr3_aa: ASSAEQGAYSNQPQH
v_call: TRBV6-5; j_call: TRBJ2-5; cdr3_aa: ASSPRGGGQETQY
v_call: TRBV28; j_call: TRBJ2-6; cdr3_aa: ASRQGSGANVLT
v_call: TRBV18; j_call: .; cdr3_aa: ASSPTGSYEQY
v_call: TRBV27; j_call: TRBJ1-2; cdr3_aa: ASSPGQGGGYT
v_call: TRBV15; j_call: TRBJ1-2; cdr3_aa: ATSRERGQGSYGYT
v_call: TRBV4-2; j_call: TRBJ2-5; cdr3_aa: ASSQDISGGAEGETQY
v_call: TRBV4-2; j_call: TRBJ1-1; cdr3_aa: ASSQTGMNTEAF
v_call: TRBV9; j_call: TRBJ2-1; cdr3_aa: ASHRGREGNEQF
v_call: TRBV7-9; j_call: TRBJ2-7; cdr3_aa: ASSLGEGQGSTYEQY
v_call: TRBV18; j_call: TRBJ1-1; cdr3_aa: ASSRVRDRANTEAF
v_call: TRBV13; j_call: TRBJ2-1; cdr3_aa: ASSLGGTGPYNEQF
v_call: TRBV7-3; j_call: TRBJ2-3; cdr3_aa: ASSFSSGGAPDTQY
v_call: TRBV7-6; j_call: TRBJ1-2; cdr3_aa: ASSPGPGRYGYT
v_call: TRBV2; j_call: TRBJ2-7; cdr3_aa: ASSELDSYYEQY
v_call: TRBV7-3; j_call: TRBJ1-4; cdr3_aa: ASSPQGGGSGEKLF